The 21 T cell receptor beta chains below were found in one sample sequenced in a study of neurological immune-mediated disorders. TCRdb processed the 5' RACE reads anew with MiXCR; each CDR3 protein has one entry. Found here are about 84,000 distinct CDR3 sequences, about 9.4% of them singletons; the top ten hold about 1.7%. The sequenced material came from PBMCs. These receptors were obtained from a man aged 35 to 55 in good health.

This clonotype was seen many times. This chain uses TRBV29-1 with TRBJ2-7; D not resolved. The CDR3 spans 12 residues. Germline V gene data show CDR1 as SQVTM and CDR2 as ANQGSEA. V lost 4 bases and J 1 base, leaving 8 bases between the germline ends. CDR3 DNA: TGCAGCGTTGCCGAACATTCCTACGAGCAGTACTTC. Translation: CSVAEHSYEQYF.

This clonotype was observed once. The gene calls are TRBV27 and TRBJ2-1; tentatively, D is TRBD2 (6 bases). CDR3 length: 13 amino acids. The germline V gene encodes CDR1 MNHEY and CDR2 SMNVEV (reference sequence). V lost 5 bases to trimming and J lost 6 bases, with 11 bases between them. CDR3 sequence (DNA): TGTGCCAGCAGTCTGGGACTTGGCAATGAGCAGTTCTTC. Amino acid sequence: CASSLGLGNEQFF.

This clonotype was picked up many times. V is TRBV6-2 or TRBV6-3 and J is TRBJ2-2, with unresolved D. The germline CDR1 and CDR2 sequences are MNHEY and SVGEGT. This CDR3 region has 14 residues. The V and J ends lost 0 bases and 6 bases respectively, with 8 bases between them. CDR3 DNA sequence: TGTGCCAGCAGTTACTCGGGGTTACCCGGGGAGCTGTTTTTT. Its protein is CASSYSGLPGELFF.

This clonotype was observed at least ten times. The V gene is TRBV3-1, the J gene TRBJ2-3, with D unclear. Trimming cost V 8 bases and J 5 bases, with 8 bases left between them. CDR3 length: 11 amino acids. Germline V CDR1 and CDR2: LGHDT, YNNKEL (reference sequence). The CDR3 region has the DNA TGTGCCAGCCTGATGGGAGATACGCAGTATTTT. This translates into CASLMGDTQYF.

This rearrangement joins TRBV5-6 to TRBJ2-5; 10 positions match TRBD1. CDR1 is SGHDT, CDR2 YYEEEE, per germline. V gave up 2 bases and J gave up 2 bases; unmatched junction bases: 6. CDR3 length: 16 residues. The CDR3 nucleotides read TGTGCCAGCAGCTTCTGGTGGGACAGGGGACAAGAGACCCAGTACTTC. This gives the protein CASSFWWDRGQETQYF.

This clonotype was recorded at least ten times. The CDR3 region is CSAPPPGSGGGSYNEQFF. DNA for the CDR3: TGCAGTGCTCCCCCCCCAGGTAGCGGGGGGGGATCCTACAATGAGCAGTTCTTC. This chain joins TRBV20-1 and TRBJ2-1; TRBD2 agrees at 11 bases. The ends lost 5 bases at V and 1 base at J; junction bases unmatched: 13. Germline V gene lookup returns CDR1 DFQATT and CDR2 SNEGSKA (reference sequence). The CDR3 has 18 residues.

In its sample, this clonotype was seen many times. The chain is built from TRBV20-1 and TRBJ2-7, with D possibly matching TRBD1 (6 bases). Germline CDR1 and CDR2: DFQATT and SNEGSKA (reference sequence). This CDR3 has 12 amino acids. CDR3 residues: CSSSRDIYEQYF. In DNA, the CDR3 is TGCAGCTCATCCCGGGACATCTACGAGCAGTACTTC.

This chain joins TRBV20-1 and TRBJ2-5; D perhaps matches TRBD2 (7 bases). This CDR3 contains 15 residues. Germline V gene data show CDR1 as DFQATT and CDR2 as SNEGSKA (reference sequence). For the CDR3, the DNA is TGCATTGCGCATCAACCGCGGGGGCCCCAAGAGACCCAGTACTTC. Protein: CIAHQPRGPQETQYF.

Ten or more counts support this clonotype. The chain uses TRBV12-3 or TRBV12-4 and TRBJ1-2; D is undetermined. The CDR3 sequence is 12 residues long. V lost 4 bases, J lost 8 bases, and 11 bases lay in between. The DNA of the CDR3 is TGTGCCAGCAGTTCGCTGATGGGCGGCTACACCTTC. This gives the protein CASSSLMGGYTF.

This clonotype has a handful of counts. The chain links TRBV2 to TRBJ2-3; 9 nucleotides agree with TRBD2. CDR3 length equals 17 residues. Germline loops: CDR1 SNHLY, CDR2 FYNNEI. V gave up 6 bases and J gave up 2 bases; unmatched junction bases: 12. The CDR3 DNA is TGTGCCAGCAGAAAAGCGGGGGGACCGCCTATCACAGATACGCAGTATTTT. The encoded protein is CASRKAGGPPITDTQYF.

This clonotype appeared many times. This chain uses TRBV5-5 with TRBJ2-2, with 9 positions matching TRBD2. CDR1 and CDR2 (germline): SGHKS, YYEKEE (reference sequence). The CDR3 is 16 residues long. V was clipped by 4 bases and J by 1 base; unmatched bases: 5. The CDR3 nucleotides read TGTGCCAGCAGCGCGGCGGGAGGGCAGAACACCGGGGAGCTGTTTTTT. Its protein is CASSAAGGQNTGELFF. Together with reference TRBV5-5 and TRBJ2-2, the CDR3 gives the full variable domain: DAGVTQSPTHLIKTRGQQVTLRCSPISGHKSVSWYQQVLGQGPQFIFQYYEKEERGRGNFPDRFSARQFPNYSSELNVNALLLGDSALYLCASSAAGGQNTGELFFGEGSRLTVL.

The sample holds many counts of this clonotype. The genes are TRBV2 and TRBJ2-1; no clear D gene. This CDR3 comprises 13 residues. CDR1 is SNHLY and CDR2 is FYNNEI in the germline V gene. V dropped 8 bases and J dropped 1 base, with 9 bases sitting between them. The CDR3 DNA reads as TGTGCCAGCCTCAACCCTTCCTACAATGAGCAGTTCTTC. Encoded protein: CASLNPSYNEQFF.

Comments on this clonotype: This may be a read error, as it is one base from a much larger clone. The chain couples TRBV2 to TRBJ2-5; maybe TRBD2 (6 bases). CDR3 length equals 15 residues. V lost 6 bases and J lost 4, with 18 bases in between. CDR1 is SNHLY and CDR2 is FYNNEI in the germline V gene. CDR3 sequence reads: CASRVPASVAETQYF. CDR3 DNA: TGTGCCAGCAGGGTACCGGCTAGCGTGGCAGAGACCCAGTACTTC.

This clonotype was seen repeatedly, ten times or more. CDR3 amino acids: CSVEGGTEAFF. In DNA, the CDR3 is TGCAGCGTTGAAGGGGGAACTGAAGCTTTCTTT. The chain employs TRBV29-1 and TRBJ1-1; unclear D gene. There are 11 residues in the CDR3. V was trimmed by 1 base and J by 5 bases, leaving 5 bases between them. Germline assignment: CDR1 SQVTM and CDR2 ANQGSEA.

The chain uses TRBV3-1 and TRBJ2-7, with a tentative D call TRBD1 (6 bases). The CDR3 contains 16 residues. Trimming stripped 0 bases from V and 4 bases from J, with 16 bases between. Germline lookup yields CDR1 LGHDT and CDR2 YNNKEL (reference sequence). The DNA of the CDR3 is TGTGCCAGCAGCCAAGATATCGCTAGAGGGGGTTACGAGCAGTACTTC. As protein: CASSQDIARGGYEQYF.

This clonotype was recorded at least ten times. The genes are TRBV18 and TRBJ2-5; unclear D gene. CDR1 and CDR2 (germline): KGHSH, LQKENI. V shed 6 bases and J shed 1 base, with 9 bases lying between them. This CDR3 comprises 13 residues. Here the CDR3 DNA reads TGTGCCAGCTCCGCGTATATCCAAGAGACCCAGTACTTC. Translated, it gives CASSAYIQETQYF.

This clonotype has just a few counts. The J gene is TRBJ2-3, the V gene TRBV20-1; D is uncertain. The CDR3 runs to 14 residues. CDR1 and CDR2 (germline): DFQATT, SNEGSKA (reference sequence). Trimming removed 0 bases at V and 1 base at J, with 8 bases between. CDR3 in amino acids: CSARESIRTDTQYF. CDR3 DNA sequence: TGCAGTGCTAGAGAATCCATCCGCACAGATACGCAGTATTTT.

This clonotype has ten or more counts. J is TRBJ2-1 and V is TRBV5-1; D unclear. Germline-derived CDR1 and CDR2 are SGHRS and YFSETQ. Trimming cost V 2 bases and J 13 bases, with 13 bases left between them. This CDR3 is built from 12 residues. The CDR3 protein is CASSFSSGAQFF. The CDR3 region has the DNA TGCGCCAGCAGCTTTTCCTCTGGCGCCCAGTTCTTC.

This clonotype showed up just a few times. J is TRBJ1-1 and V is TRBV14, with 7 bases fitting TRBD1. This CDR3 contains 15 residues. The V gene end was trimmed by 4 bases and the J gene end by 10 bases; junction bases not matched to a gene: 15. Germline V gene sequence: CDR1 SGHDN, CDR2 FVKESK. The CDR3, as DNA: TGTGCCAGCAGCCCTTTACAGGGGCTGAACGGTGGAGCTTTCTTT. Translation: CASSPLQGLNGGAFF.

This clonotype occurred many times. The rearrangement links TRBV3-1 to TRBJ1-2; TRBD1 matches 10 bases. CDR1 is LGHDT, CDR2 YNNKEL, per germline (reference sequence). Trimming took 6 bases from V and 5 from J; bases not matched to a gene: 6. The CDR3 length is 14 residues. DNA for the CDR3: TGTGCCAGCAGTTCAGGACAGGGGGGATATGGCTACACCTTC. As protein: CASSSGQGGYGYTF.

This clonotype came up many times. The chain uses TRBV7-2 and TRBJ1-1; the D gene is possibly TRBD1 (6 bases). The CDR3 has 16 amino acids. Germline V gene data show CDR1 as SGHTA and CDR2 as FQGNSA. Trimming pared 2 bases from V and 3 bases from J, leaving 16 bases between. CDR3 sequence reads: CASSLWQGSSDTEAFF. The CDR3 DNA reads TGTGCCAGCAGCTTATGGCAGGGGTCGTCGGACACTGAAGCTTTCTTT.